These 2 T cell receptor beta chains originate from one sample sequenced in a study of T-cell memory formation after mild COVID-19. TCRdb reprocessed the 5' RACE reads with MiXCR, giving one entry per CDR3 protein. The sample lists under 150,000 distinct CDR3 sequences; more than 15% were seen once. The sample taken for sequencing was PBMCs or a T cell subset sorted from them (not recorded which). The receptor set was obtained from an adult woman who had mild COVID-19 (a few samples of this study predate the infection). Cell type and time point are not known.

A few counts support this clonotype. This sequence joins TRBV28 and TRBJ2-6; D uncertain. Trimming shortened V by 5 bases and J by 0 bases, and 8 bases separated the two germline ends. This CDR3 is 15 amino acids long. The germline V gene has CDR1 MDHEN and CDR2 SYDVKM. CDR3 sequence reads: CASSPSSSGANVLTF. As DNA, the CDR3 is TGTGCCAGCAGTCCATCTAGCTCTGGGGCCAACGTCCTGACTTTC.

In this sample, this clonotype turned up a few times. This sequence joins TRBV5-6 and TRBJ2-1; D is ambiguous. From germline, CDR1 is SGHDT and CDR2 YYEEEE. The CDR3 runs to 12 residues. Trimming stripped 0 bases from V and 6 bases from J, with 4 bases between. CDR3 protein: CASSLGTNEQFF. In DNA form, the CDR3 reads TGTGCCAGCAGCTTGGGCACCAATGAGCAGTTCTTC.